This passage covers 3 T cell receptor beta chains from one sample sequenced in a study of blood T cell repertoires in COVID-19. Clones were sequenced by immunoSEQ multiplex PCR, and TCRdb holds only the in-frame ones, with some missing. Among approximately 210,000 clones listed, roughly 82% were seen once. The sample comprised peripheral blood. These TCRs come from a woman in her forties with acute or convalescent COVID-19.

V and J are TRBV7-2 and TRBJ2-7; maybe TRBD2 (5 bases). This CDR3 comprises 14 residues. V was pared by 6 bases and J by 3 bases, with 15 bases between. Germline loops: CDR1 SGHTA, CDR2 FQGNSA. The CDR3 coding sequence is TGTGCCAGCAGTCTATCGGGAACGGGCTACGAGCAGTACTTC. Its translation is CASSLSGTGYEQYF.

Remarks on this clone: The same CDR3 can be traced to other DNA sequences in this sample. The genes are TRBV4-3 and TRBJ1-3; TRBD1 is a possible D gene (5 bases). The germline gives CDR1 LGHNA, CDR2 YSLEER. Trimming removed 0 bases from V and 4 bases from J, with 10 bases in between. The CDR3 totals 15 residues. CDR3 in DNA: TGCGCCAGCAGCCAAGACGCAGGGTCGGGAAACACCATATATTTT. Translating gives CASSQDAGSGNTIYF.

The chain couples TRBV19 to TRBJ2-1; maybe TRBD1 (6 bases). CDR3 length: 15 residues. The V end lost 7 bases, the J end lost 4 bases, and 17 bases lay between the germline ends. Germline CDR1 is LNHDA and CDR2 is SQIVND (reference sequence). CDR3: CASTPQGIRYNEQFF. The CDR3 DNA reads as TGTGCCAGTACCCCGCAGGGGATAAGGTACAATGAGCAGTTCTTC.